The entry below describes one TCR beta chain. CDR1 is SGHRS, CDR2 YFSETQ, per germline. Trimming pared 4 bases from V and 7 bases from J, leaving 15 bases between. CDR3 size: 14 residues. This entry belongs to a study of blood T cell repertoires in COVID-19. Overall study context: PBMCs, B-cell-depleted T cells, or T cells were the source of the cDNA or gDNA that made up the material.

Enrollment of patients from Seattle took place during active infection, with longitudinal follow-up. Generated by immunoSEQ multiplex PCR, the TCRdb table keeps only in-frame clones and is missing some. The sample records about 120,000 clones, around 90% being singletons. The J gene is TRBJ1-5, the V gene TRBV5-1, with D unclear. The material sequenced was peripheral blood. The sequence derives from a man aged 60 to 75 with COVID-19, enrolled during active disease. The CDR3 here is CASSPGAAEQPQHF. For the CDR3, the DNA is TGCGCCAGCAGCCCTGGCGCCGCGGAGCAGCCCCAGCATTTT.